The clone carrying this TCR beta chain was seen repeatedly, ten times or more. Its antigen is unidentified. Nobody among the patients had been given any treatment before thyroid surgery. The data were taken from a study of metastatic and nonmetastatic thyroid tumors. About the research overall: Repertoires of blood and of tissue (tumor or nodule) from malignant and benign thyroid patients were compared.

The CDR3 is 13 residues long. The germline gives CDR1 SGHDT, CDR2 YYEEEE. Trimming took 0 bases from V and 3 from J, leaving 6 bases between them. In the original workflow: Construction of a distant-metastasis classifier for papillary thyroid cancer relied on CDR3 differences across clinicopathological groups. TCRdb recomputed clones from the PCR reads via MiXCR. The V and J calls and clone size come from TCRdb's table, not from the authors' own analysis. The data hold over 25,000 clones, with under 15% observed a single time. Overall study findings and caveats: As reported, TCR beta diversity in blood and tumor was significantly higher in malignant thyroid tumors than in benign nodules.

The sequenced sample consisted of blood. The clonotype originates from a female donor with papillary thyroid cancer or a benign thyroid nodule (not recorded which). Some clones in this sample may be carry-over from other donors' samples. The chain is built from TRBV5-6 and TRBJ2-5; D remains ambiguous. CDR3 nucleotide sequence: TGTGCCAGCAGCTTGGCCTTAGAAGAGACCCAGTACTTC. It specifies CASSLALEETQYF.